The next 19 T cell receptor beta chains were all read from a single sample in a study of T cell repertoires in cytomegalovirus infection. No antigen is known for these receptors. MiXCR, applied by TCRdb to the reads, yields one record per CDR3 protein. The data contain about 830,000 distinct CDR3 sequences, over 25% of them seen just once; the ten biggest clones take up 9.5% to 15%. Sequenced here: cultured CD8+ T cells from PBMCs, sampled from culture after CMV antigen stimulation. Source of these receptors: a human donor in good health (CMV status not recorded). Some clones in this sample may be carry-over from other donors' samples.

CDR3 sequence: CASSSSTGPWVSYTF. The CDR3 DNA sequence: TGTGCCAGCAGCTCTTCAACAGGTCCTTGGGTCTCCTACACCTTC. The chain couples TRBV5-4 to TRBJ1-2; tentative D call: TRBD1 (5 bases). CDR1 is SGHNT, CDR2 YYREEE, per germline (reference sequence). The CDR3 runs 15 residues. Trimming stripped 3 bases from V and 10 bases from J, with 22 bases between.

This clonotype came up a few times. This rearrangement joins TRBV2 to TRBJ2-1; TRBD1 matches at 10 bases. Trimming removed 4 bases from V and 5 bases from J; junction bases left unmatched: 5. CDR1 is SNHLY and CDR2 is FYNNEI in the germline V gene. The CDR3 is 15 residues long. As DNA, the CDR3 is TGTGCCAGCAGTGGGGGACAGGGGATCAACAATGAGCAGTTCTTC. This codes for CASSGGQGINNEQFF.

A few counts support this clonotype. The gene calls are TRBV10-2 and TRBJ2-1; 7 nucleotides align to TRBD1. Per the germline V gene, CDR1 is WSHSY and CDR2 is SAAADI. Germline trimming cut 3 bases from V and 8 bases from J; bases unmatched to any gene: 7. This CDR3 spans 14 amino acids. As DNA, the CDR3 is TGCGCCAGCAGTGACCTCGACAGGGCCTATGAGCAGTTCTTC. Translation: CASSDLDRAYEQFF.

This clonotype was counted ten times or more. The chain combines TRBV7-6 with TRBJ2-1; the D is unclear. Germline CDR1 is SGHVS and CDR2 is FNYEAQ. The CDR3 is 12 amino acids. Trimming left V 2 bases short and J 7 bases short, with 6 bases between. The CDR3 loop reads CASSLMGNEQFF. In DNA form, the CDR3 reads TGTGCCAGCAGCTTAATGGGAAATGAGCAGTTCTTC.

This clonotype was detected a few times. The chain carries TRBV28 and TRBJ2-5; D could derive from TRBD1 or TRBD2 (5 bases each). The CDR3 contains 17 residues. With 5 bases removed from V and 0 bases from J, the gap between germline ends came to 19 bases. Per the germline V gene, CDR1 is MDHEN and CDR2 is SYDVKM. The CDR3 coding sequence is TGTGCCAGCAGTCCGACGGGTCTTCGGGGCAACCAAGAGACCCAGTACTTC. Translating gives CASSPTGLRGNQETQYF.

This clonotype was observed a handful of times. V gene TRBV12-3 or TRBV12-4 combines with J gene TRBJ2-1, with 14 bases matching TRBD2. Trimming at V came to 6 bases and at J to 0 bases, leaving 7 bases not matched to a gene. The CDR3 runs 18 residues. CDR3 DNA sequence: TGTGCCAGCAGCCCGGGGACTAGCGGGGGCCTCTCCTACAATGAGCAGTTCTTC. This gives the protein CASSPGTSGGLSYNEQFF.

The chain is built from TRBV7-2 and TRBJ2-3, with 8 bases that match TRBD2. V lost 5 bases and J lost 1; bases outside the gene matches: 5. The germline gives CDR1 SGHTA, CDR2 FQGNSA. This CDR3 is 15 amino acids long. The CDR3 is CASSAISGGTDTQYF. CDR3 bases: TGTGCCAGCAGCGCGATTAGCGGGGGCACAGATACGCAGTATTTT.

The sample holds a few counts of this clonotype. The chain employs TRBV4-1 and TRBJ1-3; TRBD1 matches at 7 bases. The junction had 7 bases not matched to a gene; V was cut back by 4 bases and J by 1 base. CDR1 MGHRA and CDR2 YSYEKL come from the germline V gene. The CDR3 sequence is 16 residues long. DNA of the CDR3: TGCGCCAGCAGCCCAAGACAGGGAGGATCTGGAAACACCATATATTTT. Encoded protein: CASSPRQGGSGNTIYF.

The CDR3 reads CASSIPAGFYNEQFF. The CDR3 DNA reads as TGTGCCAGTAGTATACCAGCGGGGTTCTACAATGAGCAGTTCTTC. The rearrangement links TRBV19 to TRBJ2-1, with 7 bases lining up with TRBD2. The CDR3 is made up of 15 amino acids. With V trimmed by 2 bases and J by 3 bases, 4 bases remained unmatched. Germline assignment: CDR1 LNHDA and CDR2 SQIVND (reference sequence).

Many counts were recorded for this clonotype. The chain uses TRBV7-9 and TRBJ1-2; D ambiguous. The CDR3 is 16 amino acids. The V gene's germline CDR1 is SEHNR and CDR2 FQNEAQ (reference sequence). Between the trimmed V and J ends, which lost 4 bases and 4 bases, there was a span of 19 bases. DNA of the CDR3: TGTGCCAGCAGCTCGGACCCCCGGGCCAGTAGCTATGGCTACACCTTC. This codes for CASSSDPRASSYGYTF.

The chain has TRBV7-9 and TRBJ1-2; D is unclear. V lost 5 bases to trimming and J lost 6 bases, with 16 bases between them. The CDR3 consists of 14 residues. Germline V gene data show CDR1 as SEHNR and CDR2 as FQNEAQ (reference sequence). CDR3 amino acids: CASSPSDPLDGYTF. Written as DNA, the CDR3 is TGTGCCAGCAGCCCCTCCGACCCGCTTGATGGCTACACCTTC.

This clonotype was counted a few times. The V call is TRBV6-5, the J call TRBJ2-1; D may correspond to TRBD1 or TRBD2 (5 bases each). The CDR3 has 13 amino acids. CDR1 is MNHEY and CDR2 is SVGAGI in the germline V gene. Between the trimmed V and J ends, which lost 6 bases and 4 bases, there was a span of 10 bases. The CDR3 DNA reads TGTGCCAGCAGGGGGGATCAGTACAATGAGCAGTTCTTC. This gives the protein CASRGDQYNEQFF.

This chain links TRBV5-4 with TRBJ2-7; D gene unclear. Per the germline V gene, CDR1 is SGHNT and CDR2 is YYREEE (reference sequence). CDR3 length: 14 amino acids. Deletions cut 1 base from V and 0 bases from J, with 8 bases between. The CDR3 is CASSLINPSYEQYV. CDR3 nucleotides: TGTGCCAGCAGCTTGATCAACCCCTCCTACGAGCAGTACGTC.

This clonotype occurred a few times. J is TRBJ2-1 and V is TRBV7-6; 7 bases are a match to TRBD1. The J segment lost 8 bases and the V segment lost 5 bases, leaving 12 bases of the junction unmatched. CDR1 and CDR2 (germline): SGHVS, FNYEAQ. The CDR3 consists of 15 residues. CDR3 loop: CASSRPGQPSYEQFF. DNA of the CDR3: TGTGCCAGCAGCCGTCCGGGACAGCCTTCCTATGAGCAGTTCTTC.

Note on this clonotype: This sequence may be a read error, since a much larger clone differs from it by one base. This rearrangement joins TRBV6-5 to TRBJ1-2; 8 bases are shared with TRBD1. Per germline, CDR1 MNHEY and CDR2 SVGAGI. J gave up 4 bases and V 5 bases, and 3 bases lay outside the gene matches. The CDR3 has 13 amino acids. In DNA form, the CDR3 reads TGTGCCAGCAGTCAGACAGGGGCCTATGGCTACACCTTC. It codes for CASSQTGAYGYTF.

This clonotype was found a few times. This chain links TRBV6-2 or TRBV6-3 with TRBJ2-5; no reliable D call. Germline lookup yields CDR1 MNHEY and CDR2 SVGEGT. This CDR3 spans 14 amino acids. Trimming left V 6 bases short and J 5 bases short, with 16 bases between. Here the CDR3 reads CASRGRAPRETQYF. In DNA, the CDR3 is TGTGCCAGCAGGGGCCGGGCACCGCGGGAGACCCAGTACTTC.

V usage is TRBV4-3 and J usage is TRBJ1-2; 8 positions agree with TRBD1. The ends lost 0 bases at V and 8 bases at J; junction bases unmatched: 8. This CDR3 region has 15 residues. Germline lookup yields CDR1 LGHNA and CDR2 YSLEER. CDR3 in amino acids: CASSQDGDRGGGYTF. The CDR3 DNA reads TGCGCCAGCAGCCAAGATGGCGACAGGGGAGGGGGCTACACCTTC.

The chain carries TRBV11-1 and TRBJ2-3, with 8 nucleotides matching TRBD2. The CDR3 has 17 residues. V lost 3 bases and J lost 4; bases outside the gene matches: 12. CDR1 is SGHAT, CDR2 FQDESV, per germline (reference sequence). CDR3 nucleotide sequence: TGTGCCAGCAGCTTCCCCGCGGGGGGAAACGCGGCAGATACGCAGTATTTT. Its protein product is CASSFPAGGNAADTQYF.

The chain carries TRBV4-1 and TRBJ2-1; D assignment may be TRBD1 or TRBD2 (6 bases each). The CDR3 has 23 residues. Germline values: CDR1 MGHRA, CDR2 YSYEKL. Trimming pared 3 bases from V and 0 bases from J, leaving 33 bases between. The CDR3 sequence: CASSHGSPNLGGPFLSSYNEQFF. The CDR3 DNA follows: TGCGCCAGCAGCCACGGATCGCCCAATTTAGGGGGGCCATTTCTTAGCTCCTACAATGAGCAGTTCTTC.